Each of the 28 T cell receptor beta chains below was sequenced from the same sample in a study of blood T cell repertoires in COVID-19. The method was immunoSEQ multiplex PCR; TCRdb's version includes in-frame clones alone and lacks a portion of them. The sample records roughly 250,000 clones, roughly 90% being singletons. Sequenced: peripheral blood. The receptors were sampled from a woman aged 40 to 50 who had recovered from COVID-19.

The genes are TRBV28 and TRBJ2-1, with D tentatively TRBD2 (6 bases). The V and J ends lost 6 bases and 6 bases respectively, with 18 bases between them. The germline CDR1 and CDR2 sequences are MDHEN and SYDVKM. The CDR3 sequence is 15 residues long. The CDR3 sequence: CASRKVRGFGNEQFF. The CDR3 DNA sequence: TGTGCCAGCAGGAAGGTTCGGGGGTTTGGCAATGAGCAGTTCTTC.

The chain couples TRBV28 to TRBJ1-5, with 9 bases lining up with TRBD1. CDR1 is MDHEN, CDR2 SYDVKM, per germline. The V segment lost 4 bases and the J segment 11 bases; nucleotides outside the gene matches: 9. The length of the CDR3 is 14 residues. CDR3 in amino acids: CASSSGTGWRAQHF. The CDR3 region has the DNA TGTGCCAGCAGTTCCGGGACAGGGTGGAGAGCCCAGCATTTT.

J is TRBJ2-2 and V is TRBV24-1; D uncertain. This CDR3 spans 14 amino acids. V lost 11 bases and J lost 0, with 12 bases in between. Germline V gene sequence: CDR1 KGHDR, CDR2 SFDVKD. The CDR3, as DNA: TGTGCCATCGCCTCTACGGCGAACACCGGGGAGCTGTTTTTT. This encodes CAIASTANTGELFF.

The chain links TRBV4-1 to TRBJ1-3; D possibly corresponds to TRBD1 (6 bases). V lost 0 bases to trimming and J lost 2 bases, with 11 bases between them. Germline CDR1 reads MGHRA; CDR2 reads YSYEKL. The CDR3 loop spans 16 amino acids. CDR3 amino acids: CASSQEITGPGNTIYF. Written as DNA, the CDR3 is TGCGCCAGCAGCCAAGAAATCACAGGGCCTGGAAACACCATATATTTT.

The chain joins TRBV24-1 to TRBJ2-1, with 12 bases identical to TRBD2. The CDR3 runs to 20 residues. V shed 2 bases, J shed 2 bases, and the junction held 12 bases outside the gene matches. Germline V gene sequence: CDR1 KGHDR, CDR2 SFDVKD. The CDR3 reads CATSDSWASGGAETYNEQFF. The CDR3 coding sequence is TGTGCCACCAGTGATTCTTGGGCTAGCGGGGGGGCCGAAACCTACAATGAGCAGTTCTTC.

The V and J genes are TRBV4-3 and TRBJ1-3; D is possibly TRBD1 (5 bases). CDR1 and CDR2 (germline): LGHNA, YSLEER. The CDR3 contains 15 residues. The V end was cut by 3 bases, the J end by 5 bases, with 14 bases between. The CDR3 here is CASSQDRGVRNTIYF. The CDR3 region has the DNA TGCGCCAGCAGCCAGGACCGGGGGGTCAGAAACACCATATATTTT.

The CDR3 nucleotides are TGTGCCAGTCGAGAGGGGGCCGACAGGGCGAGTTCTTATGGCTACACCTTC. Amino acid sequence: CASREGADRASSYGYTF. The rearrangement uses TRBV19 and TRBJ1-2; the match to TRBD1 covers 7 bases. J gave up 5 bases and V 8 bases, and 20 bases lay outside the gene matches. The CDR3 has 17 residues. The germline V gene encodes CDR1 LNHDA and CDR2 SQIVND (reference sequence).

This rearrangement joins TRBV6-2 or TRBV6-3 to TRBJ2-7, with 12 bases matching TRBD2. V trimming: 4 bases; J trimming: 0 bases; junction bases outside the gene matches: 7. The length of the CDR3 is 17 residues. Germline CDR1 and CDR2: MNHEY and SVGEGT. The CDR3 protein is CASSFGTSGPISYEQYF. The CDR3 DNA sequence: TGTGCCAGCAGTTTCGGGACTAGCGGGCCTATCTCCTACGAGCAGTACTTC.

This chain connects TRBV7-3 to TRBJ2-1; D is uncertain. The CDR3 sequence is 15 residues long. The germline gives CDR1 SGHTA, CDR2 FQGTGA. Trimming left V 2 bases short and J 0 bases short, with 8 bases between. The CDR3 sequence: CASSLSRSSYNEQFF. Here the CDR3 DNA reads TGTGCCAGCAGCTTATCCCGGAGCTCCTACAATGAGCAGTTCTTC.

This chain uses TRBV7-8 with TRBJ2-2; 7 bases align to TRBD1. With 5 bases clipped from V and 1 base from J, the junction kept 4 bases outside the gene matches. This CDR3 contains 15 residues. From germline, CDR1 is SGHVS and CDR2 FQNEAQ. CDR3: CASSPRTGNTGELFF. As DNA, the CDR3 is TGTGCCAGCAGCCCCCGGACAGGGAACACCGGGGAGCTGTTTTTT.

The chain recombines TRBV3-1 (or the pseudogene TRBV3-2) with TRBJ2-7; a possible D gene is TRBD1 (6 bases). Per germline, CDR1 LGHDT and CDR2 YNNKEL (reference sequence). V lost 0 bases to trimming and J lost 2 bases, with 11 bases between them. The CDR3 is 15 amino acids. Here the CDR3 reads CASSQEWGPPYEQYF. The CDR3 DNA sequence: TGTGCCAGCAGCCAAGAGTGGGGGCCACCCTACGAGCAGTACTTC.

This clone was seen a few times. This chain joins TRBV7-2 and TRBJ2-1, with 13 bases lining up with TRBD2. V lost 1 base, J lost 4 bases, and 4 bases stayed unmatched. The germline V gene encodes CDR1 SGHTA and CDR2 FQGNSA. The CDR3 covers 17 residues. The CDR3 spells CASSLGTSGGAYNEQFF. The CDR3 DNA sequence: TGTGCCAGCAGCTTAGGTACTAGCGGGGGGGCTTACAATGAGCAGTTCTTC.

The chain is built from TRBV19 and TRBJ1-2; 9 nucleotides line up with TRBD1. This CDR3 comprises 15 residues. J was trimmed by 4 bases and V by 8 bases; bases with no gene match: 11. Germline V gives CDR1 LNHDA, CDR2 SQIVND (reference sequence). CDR3 sequence: CASGYRQGVFYGYTF. DNA for the CDR3: TGTGCCAGTGGATACAGACAGGGGGTGTTCTATGGCTACACCTTC.

The chain carries TRBV18 and TRBJ1-3; TRBD1 aligns across 8 bases. Germline V lookup: CDR1 KGHSH, CDR2 LQKENI. The V and J ends lost 4 bases and 0 bases, in that order; junction bases with no gene match: 2. The CDR3 runs 15 residues. The CDR3: CASSLDRGSGNTIYF. The CDR3 DNA is TGTGCCAGCTCACTCGACAGGGGCTCTGGAAACACCATATATTTT.

The rearrangement joins TRBV28 to TRBJ2-5, with TRBD1 as a possible D gene (6 bases). Germline V gene lookup returns CDR1 MDHEN and CDR2 SYDVKM. V was pared by 11 bases and J by 4 bases, with 20 bases between. The length of the CDR3 is 14 residues. The chain's CDR3 is CAGARGQGRETQYF. DNA for the CDR3: TGTGCCGGGGCGCGTGGGCAGGGGAGAGAGACCCAGTACTTC. Complete variable domain (other parts from reference TRBV28 and TRBJ2-5): DVKVTQSSRYLVKRTGEKVFLECVQDMDHENMFWYRQDPGLGLRLIYFSYDVKMKEKGDIPEGYSVSREKKERFSLILESASTNQTSMYLCAGARGQGRETQYFGPGTRLLVL.

This chain joins TRBV14 and TRBJ2-3; TRBD1 matches at 8 bases. Germline assignment: CDR1 SGHDN and CDR2 FVKESK. The CDR3 spans 14 residues. V lost 5 bases, J lost 5 bases, and 6 bases stayed unmatched. The CDR3 DNA reads TGTGCCAGCAGCTACCGGGACAGGAGAGATACGCAGTATTTT. The encoded protein is CASSYRDRRDTQYF.

The chain uses TRBV5-1 and TRBJ1-2; no definite D call. The V and J ends lost 4 bases and 5 bases respectively, with 9 bases between them. The CDR3 loop spans 12 amino acids. Germline V gene data show CDR1 as SGHRS and CDR2 as YFSETQ. CDR3 amino acids: CASSPSGYGYTF. The CDR3 nucleotides are TGCGCCAGCAGCCCGTCCGGGTATGGCTACACCTTC.

The chain has TRBV5-4 and TRBJ2-7; D unresolved. The CDR3 is made up of 12 amino acids. Trimming left V 0 bases short and J 3 bases short, with 4 bases between. Germline V gene data show CDR1 as SGHNT and CDR2 as YYREEE (reference sequence). The CDR3 DNA is TGTGCCAGCAGCTTGGATTACTACGAGCAGTACTTC. Translation gives CASSLDYYEQYF.

J is TRBJ1-1 and V is TRBV18, with D perhaps TRBD1 (5 bases). The V gene lost 0 bases and the J gene lost 8 bases, with 13 bases spanning the gap. Looked up from germline, CDR1 is KGHSH and CDR2 is LQKENI. CDR3 size: 14 residues. CDR3 bases: TGTGCCAGCTCACCACCTTCGTCGCGACAGGAAGCTTTCTTT. Amino acid sequence: CASSPPSSRQEAFF.

This sequence joins TRBV12-3 or TRBV12-4 and TRBJ1-2; TRBD1 agrees at 8 bases. The ends lost 4 bases at V and 8 bases at J; junction bases unmatched: 6. The CDR3 extends over 13 amino acids. The DNA for the CDR3 is TGTGCCAGCAGTTCCAGGGGGCGAAGGGGCTACACCTTC. Amino acid sequence: CASSSRGRRGYTF.

This rearrangement joins TRBV11-3 to TRBJ1-2; 10 nucleotides line up with TRBD1. V lost 1 base to trimming and J lost 4 bases; unmatched junction nucleotides: 9. The CDR3 contains 17 residues. The V gene's germline CDR1 is SGHNT and CDR2 YENEEA. CDR3 in amino acids: CASSLGSRDRGVYGYTF. The DNA of the CDR3 is TGTGCCAGCAGCTTAGGAAGCCGGGACAGGGGCGTCTATGGCTACACCTTC.

The V gene is TRBV27, the J gene TRBJ1-4; D ambiguous. V was shortened by 4 bases and J by 3 bases, with 9 bases between the two germline ends. The germline V gene encodes CDR1 MNHEY and CDR2 SMNVEV (reference sequence). The CDR3 runs to 14 residues. The CDR3 loop is CASSSHAANEKLFF. The CDR3 coding sequence is TGTGCCAGCAGTTCTCACGCGGCTAATGAAAAACTGTTTTTT.

This chain connects TRBV30 to TRBJ1-5, with 10 bases that match TRBD1. CDR3 length equals 14 residues. V trimming: 5 bases; J trimming: 3 bases; junction bases outside the gene matches: 4. Germline lookup yields CDR1 GTSNPN and CDR2 SVGIG (reference sequence). The CDR3 sequence is CAWGDRGPNQPQHF. Written as DNA, the CDR3 is TGTGCCTGGGGGGACAGGGGTCCCAATCAGCCCCAGCATTTT. Full variable domain (missing parts from reference TRBV30 and TRBJ1-5): SQTIHQWPATLVQPVGSPLSLECTVEGTSNPNLYWYRQAAGRGLQLLFYSVGIGQISSEVPQNLSASRPQDRQFILSSKKLLLSDSGFYLCAWGDRGPNQPQHFGDGTRLSIL.

The chain combines TRBV11-3 with TRBJ1-1; 8 bases map to TRBD1. From germline, CDR1 is SGHNT and CDR2 YENEEA. This CDR3 has 16 residues. The V gene end was trimmed by 4 bases and the J gene end by 4 bases; junction bases not matched to a gene: 11. This CDR3 is CASSSRTGGGVTEAFF. In DNA form, the CDR3 reads TGTGCCAGCAGCTCGCGAACAGGGGGGGGTGTCACTGAAGCTTTCTTT.

The chain employs TRBV7-2 and TRBJ2-3; a weak D match, TRBD1 (6 bases). CDR1 and CDR2 (germline): SGHTA, FQGNSA. The CDR3 sequence is 17 residues long. V was clipped by 1 base and J by 6 bases, with 20 bases between them. The CDR3 protein is CASSLVGGGVGKDTQYF. The CDR3 nucleotides are TGTGCCAGCAGCTTAGTAGGGGGTGGTGTAGGCAAGGATACGCAGTATTTT.

The chain combines TRBV5-6 with TRBJ1-5; 7 nucleotides agree with TRBD1. With V trimmed by 0 bases and J by 9 bases, 3 bases remained unmatched. Germline CDR1 is SGHDT and CDR2 is YYEEEE. This CDR3 has 13 amino acids. CDR3 coding DNA: TGTGCCAGCAGCTTGGAAAGGGGGCCGCCCCAGCATTTT. As protein: CASSLERGPPQHF.

The chain joins TRBV6-2 or TRBV6-3 to TRBJ1-2; TRBD1 is a possible D gene (5 bases). The length of the CDR3 is 12 residues. Germline CDR1 MNHEY, CDR2 SVGEGT. V was trimmed by 2 bases and J by 7 bases, leaving 8 bases between them. The CDR3 sequence: CASSYRRGGYTF. The DNA of the CDR3 is TGTGCCAGCAGTTACAGAAGGGGTGGCTACACCTTC.

This clone showed up just once. The rearrangement joins TRBV10-2 to TRBJ2-7; D may be TRBD2 (6 bases). Germline CDR1 WSHSY, CDR2 SAAADI. Trimming stripped 8 bases from V and 3 bases from J, with 8 bases between. This CDR3 comprises 11 residues. The CDR3 DNA reads TGCGCCAGCGGGGGAGGCTACGAGCAGTACTTC. Encoded protein: CASGGGYEQYF.